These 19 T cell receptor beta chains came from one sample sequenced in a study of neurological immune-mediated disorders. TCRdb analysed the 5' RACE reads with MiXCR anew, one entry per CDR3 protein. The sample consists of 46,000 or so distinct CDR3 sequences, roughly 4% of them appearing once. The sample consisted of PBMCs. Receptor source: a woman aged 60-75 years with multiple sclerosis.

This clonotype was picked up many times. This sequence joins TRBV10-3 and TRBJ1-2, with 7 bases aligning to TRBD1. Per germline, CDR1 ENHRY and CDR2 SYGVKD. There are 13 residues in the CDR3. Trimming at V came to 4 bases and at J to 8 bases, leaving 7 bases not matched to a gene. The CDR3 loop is CAISGWQGEGYTF. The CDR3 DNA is TGTGCCATCAGTGGTTGGCAGGGGGAAGGCTACACCTTC.

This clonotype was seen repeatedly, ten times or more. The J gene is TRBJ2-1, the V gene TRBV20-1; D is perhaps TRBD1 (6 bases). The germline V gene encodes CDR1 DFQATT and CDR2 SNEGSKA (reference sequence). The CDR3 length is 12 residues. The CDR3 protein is CTPKGGINEQFF. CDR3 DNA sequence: TGCACCCCTAAAGGGGGAATCAATGAGCAGTTCTTC.

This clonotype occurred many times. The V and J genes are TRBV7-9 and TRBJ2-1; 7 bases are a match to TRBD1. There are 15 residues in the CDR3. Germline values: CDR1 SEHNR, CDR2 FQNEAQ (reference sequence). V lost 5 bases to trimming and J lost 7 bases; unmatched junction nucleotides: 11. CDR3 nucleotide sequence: TGTGCCAGCAGCACCTGGACAGGACCCAAGAATGAGCAGTTCTTC. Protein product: CASSTWTGPKNEQFF.

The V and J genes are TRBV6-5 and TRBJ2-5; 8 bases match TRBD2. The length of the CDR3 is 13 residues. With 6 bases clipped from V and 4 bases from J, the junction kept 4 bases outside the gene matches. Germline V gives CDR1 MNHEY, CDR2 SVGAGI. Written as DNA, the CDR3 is TGTGCCAGCAGACTAGCGGCCGTAGAGACCCAGTACTTC. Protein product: CASRLAAVETQYF.

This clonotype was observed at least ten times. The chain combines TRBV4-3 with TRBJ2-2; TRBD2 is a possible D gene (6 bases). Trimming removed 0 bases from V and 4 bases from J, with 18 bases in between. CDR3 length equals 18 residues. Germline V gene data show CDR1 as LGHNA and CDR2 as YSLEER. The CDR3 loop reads CASSQEPLGGEVTGELFF. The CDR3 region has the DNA TGCGCCAGCAGCCAAGAACCCCTGGGTGGGGAGGTCACCGGGGAGCTGTTTTTT.

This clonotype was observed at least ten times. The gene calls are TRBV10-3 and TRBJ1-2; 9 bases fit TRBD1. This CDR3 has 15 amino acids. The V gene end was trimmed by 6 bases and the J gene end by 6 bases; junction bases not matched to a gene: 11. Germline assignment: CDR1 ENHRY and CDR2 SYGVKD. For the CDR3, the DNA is TGTGCCATCAGCCGGGACAGGGAATTGGGTGATGGCTACACCTTC. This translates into CAISRDRELGDGYTF.

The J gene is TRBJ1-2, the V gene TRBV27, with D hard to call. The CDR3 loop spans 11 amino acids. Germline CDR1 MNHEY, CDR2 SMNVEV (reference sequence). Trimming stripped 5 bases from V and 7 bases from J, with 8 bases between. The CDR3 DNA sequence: TGTGCCAGCAGTCCCAGGAGTGGCTACACCTTC. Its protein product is CASSPRSGYTF.

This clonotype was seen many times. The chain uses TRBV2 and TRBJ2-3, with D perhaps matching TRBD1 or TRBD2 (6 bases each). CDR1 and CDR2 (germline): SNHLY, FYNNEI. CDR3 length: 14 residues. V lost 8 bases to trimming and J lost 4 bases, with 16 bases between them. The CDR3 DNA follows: TGTGCCAGCTCCCGGGGGTCAGGGGCAGATACGCAGTATTTT. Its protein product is CASSRGSGADTQYF.

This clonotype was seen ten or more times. The CDR3 DNA reads as TGCGCCAGCAATAGGGACGGAACTTTTAATGAAAAACTGTTTTTT. This translates into CASNRDGTFNEKLFF. The chain has TRBV5-1 and TRBJ1-4, with D possibly TRBD1 on 5 matching bases. Germline loops: CDR1 SGHRS, CDR2 YFSETQ. This CDR3 is built from 15 residues. Trimming shortened V by 6 bases and J by 4 bases, and 16 bases separated the two germline ends.

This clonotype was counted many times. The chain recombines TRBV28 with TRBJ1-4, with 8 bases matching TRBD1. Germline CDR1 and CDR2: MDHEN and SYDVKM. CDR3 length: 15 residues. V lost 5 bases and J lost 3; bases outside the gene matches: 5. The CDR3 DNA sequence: TGTGCCAGCAGTGCAGGGGGCGCGTCTAATGAAAAACTGTTTTTT. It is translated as CASSAGGASNEKLFF.

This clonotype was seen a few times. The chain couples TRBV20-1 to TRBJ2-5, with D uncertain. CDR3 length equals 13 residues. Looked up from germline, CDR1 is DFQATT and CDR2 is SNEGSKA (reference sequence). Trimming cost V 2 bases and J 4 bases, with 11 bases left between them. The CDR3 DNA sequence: TGCAGTGCTAGATTCCAGCTAAGAGAGACCCAGTACTTC. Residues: CSARFQLRETQYF.

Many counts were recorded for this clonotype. The CDR3 coding sequence is TGTGCCATCAGGGCGGACAGGGGTAATGAAAAACTGTTTTTT. It yields the protein CAIRADRGNEKLFF. The V gene is TRBV10-3, the J gene TRBJ1-4, with 9 nucleotides matching TRBD1. Germline V gene data show CDR1 as ENHRY and CDR2 as SYGVKD. Trimming cost V 6 bases and J 4 bases; bases outside gene matches: 3. The CDR3 extends over 14 amino acids.

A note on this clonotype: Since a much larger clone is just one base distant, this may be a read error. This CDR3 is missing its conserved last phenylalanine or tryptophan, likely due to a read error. The CDR3 region is CASSSRAQTYEQYI. DNA of the CDR3: TGTGCCAGCAGCTCCCGCGCCCAAACCTACGAGCAGTACATC. The rearrangement links TRBV11-2 to TRBJ2-7, with D unresolved. This CDR3 has 14 residues. The V end was cut by 4 bases, the J end by 2 bases, with 12 bases between. The germline V gene encodes CDR1 SGHAT and CDR2 FQNNGV.

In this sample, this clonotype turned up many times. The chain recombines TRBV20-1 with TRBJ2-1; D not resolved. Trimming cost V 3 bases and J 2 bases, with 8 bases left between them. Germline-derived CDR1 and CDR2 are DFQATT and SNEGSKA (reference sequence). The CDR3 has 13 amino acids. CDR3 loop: CSASFSAYNEQFF. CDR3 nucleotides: TGCAGTGCTAGCTTCAGCGCCTACAATGAGCAGTTCTTC.

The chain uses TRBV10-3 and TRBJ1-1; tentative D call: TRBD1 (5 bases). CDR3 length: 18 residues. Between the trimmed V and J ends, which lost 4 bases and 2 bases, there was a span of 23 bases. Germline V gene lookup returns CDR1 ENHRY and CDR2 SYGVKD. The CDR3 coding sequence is TGTGCCATCAGTGGGCCGGGGCAGGGAAAGGAGGCAAACACTGAAGCTTTCTTT. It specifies CAISGPGQGKEANTEAFF.

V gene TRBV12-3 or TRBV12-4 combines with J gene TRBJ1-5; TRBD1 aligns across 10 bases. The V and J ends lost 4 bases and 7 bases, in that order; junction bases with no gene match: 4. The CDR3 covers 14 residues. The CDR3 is CASSYGQGEQPQHF. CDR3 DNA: TGTGCCAGCAGTTACGGACAGGGGGAACAGCCCCAGCATTTT.

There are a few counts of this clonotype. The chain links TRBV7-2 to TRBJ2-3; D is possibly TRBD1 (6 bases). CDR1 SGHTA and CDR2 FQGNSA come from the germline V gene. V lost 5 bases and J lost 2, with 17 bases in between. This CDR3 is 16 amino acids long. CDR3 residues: CASSEGVPGNTDTQYF. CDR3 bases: TGTGCCAGCAGCGAGGGGGTCCCGGGGAACACAGATACGCAGTATTTT.

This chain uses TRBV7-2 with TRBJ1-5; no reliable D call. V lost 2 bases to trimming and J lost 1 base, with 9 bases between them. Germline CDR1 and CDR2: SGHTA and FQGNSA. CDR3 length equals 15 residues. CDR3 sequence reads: CASSLHSASNQPQHF. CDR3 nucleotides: TGTGCCAGCAGCTTACACTCAGCGAGCAATCAGCCCCAGCATTTT.

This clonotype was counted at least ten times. CDR3 sequence (DNA): TGTGCCAGCAGCGGAACAGCGGACCGCCCCACAGATACGCAGTATTTT. This translates into CASSGTADRPTDTQYF. The chain is built from TRBV7-6 and TRBJ2-3; D is possibly TRBD2 (5 bases). The V end was cut by 5 bases, the J end by 2 bases, with 17 bases between. The CDR3 contains 16 residues. Germline V gene lookup returns CDR1 SGHVS and CDR2 FNYEAQ.